The sequence of this T cell receptor beta chain was determined in a study of beta chain features in type 1 diabetes. Points from the study as a whole: Researchers cautioned that cDNA sequencing could over-represent cells with high TCR expression. Fewer junction insertions and more nucleotide deletions appeared in type 1 diabetes patients. Shorter TCRB CDR3s, moderately but significantly so, were found in Type 1 diabetes patients in all four CD4+ subsets.

The germline V gene has CDR1 MDHEN and CDR2 SYDVKM. The CDR3 is 11 amino acids. Trimming took 5 bases from V and 10 from J, leaving 11 bases between them. Sequencing targeted expressed TCRB transcripts, as all isolated RNA had been reverse transcribed. TCRdb's copy holds only in-frame clones and misses some; the assay was immunoSEQ multiplex PCR. The sample yields about 360,000 clones, about 12% seen once. A few counts support this clone. Antigen: not known. A CD45RO/CCR7/CD25/CD127/CD95/CD27 panel sorted naive, central memory, regulatory and stem cell-like memory CD4+ cells. Purity above 95% was achieved in all sorted populations.

This receptor was obtained from a woman between 18 and 29 years old with type 1 diabetes. Sequenced sample: naive CD4+ T cells from blood. This chain uses TRBV28 with TRBJ1-2, with a possible D match to TRBD1 (6 bases). The CDR3 protein is CASSTTGFYTF. The CDR3 DNA sequence: TGTGCCAGCAGTACAACAGGGTTCTACACCTTC.